The clone carrying this T cell receptor beta chain was counted at least ten times. The antigen is not known. The data belong to a study of T-cell reconstitution after alpha-beta-depleted transplantation in children. Study-wide points: At around two months after transplant, the alpha-beta T cells were reportedly derived from several hundred expanded clones that came from non-depleted graft cells. Counts and diversity of T cells one year after transplant came mostly from newly produced T cells.

Preparing the TCRbeta library involved the use of unique molecular identifiers. In TCRdb, the PCR reads were re-called with MiXCR into one record per CDR3 protein. The top ten clones hold about 4.4% of a sample with approximately 190,000 distinct CDR3 sequences, roughly 6.5% of them seen once. The CDR3 spans 15 residues. V was pared by 6 bases and J by 8 bases, with 17 bases of the junction left unmatched. CDR1 is SQVTM, CDR2 ANQGSEA, per germline. This chain uses TRBV29-1 with TRBJ1-2, with 8 bases fitting TRBD1. This sequence was found in a girl under three years old with combined immunodeficiency, due to receive a stem cell transplant. This material consisted of PBMCs, taken before TCRalphabeta/CD19-depleted stem cell transplant. The CDR3, as DNA: TGCAGCGTCCACTATTGGGGGACAGGAGAGGGCGGCTACACCTTC. Protein: CSVHYWGTGEGGYTF.